This TCR beta chain is from a study of CD4 T cells in relation to SARS-CoV-2 and coronaviruses. As for the study in general: The HLA restriction of the shared crossreactive spike epitopes was mapped.

Study-level points and caveats: The cross-reactivity analysis covered only spike protein, not other viral proteins. Pre-pandemic and post-infection samples never came from the same donor.

This clone came up once. Antigen: not known. Here immunoSEQ multiplex PCR was the method, and the copy in TCRdb shows in-frame clones only, minus some. The sample consists of 68,000 or so clones, roughly 93% of them appearing once. Unexposed donor CD4+ T cells date from about 2010-2019, before the COVID-19 pandemic. The CDR3 consists of 13 residues. Germline assignment: CDR1 SGHVS and CDR2 FQNEAQ. V lost 4 bases and J lost 2, with 8 bases in between. V usage is TRBV7-8 and J usage is TRBJ1-2; D is undetermined. The material sequenced was naive CD4+ T cells from PBMCs. Subset specified: naive CD4+ T cells isolated by negative enrichment. The TCR comes from a human donor in good health. Here the CDR3 reads CASSSWRNYGYTF. DNA for the CDR3: TGTGCCAGCAGCTCCTGGAGGAACTATGGCTACACCTTC.